The 3 T cell receptor beta chains in this list originate from one sample, sequenced in a study of blood T cell repertoires in COVID-19. Assay used: immunoSEQ multiplex PCR; TCRdb lists only in-frame clones, some missing. Among around 190,000 clones listed, more than 75% were seen once. Sequencing was performed on peripheral blood. These TCRs come from an elderly woman with acute or convalescent COVID-19.

The rearrangement uses TRBV14 and TRBJ1-2; 7 bases fit TRBD1. The CDR3 extends over 13 amino acids. The germline V gene has CDR1 SGHDN and CDR2 FVKESK. Trimming took 4 bases from V and 4 from J; bases not matched to a gene: 3. CDR3 loop: CASSRDSSYGYTF. CDR3 in DNA: TGTGCCAGCAGCCGGGACAGCTCCTATGGCTACACCTTC. Using reference TRBV14 and TRBJ1-2 for the parts outside the CDR3, the full variable domain is EAGVTQFPSHSVIEKGQTVTLRCDPISGHDNLYWYRRVMGKEIKFLLHFVKESKQDESGMPNNRFLAERTGGTYSTLKVQPAELEDSGVYFCASSRDSSYGYTFGSGTRLTVV.

This clone has more than one count but fewer than ten. The chain employs TRBV6-5 and TRBJ2-5; D is perhaps TRBD2 (6 bases). This CDR3 comprises 14 residues. Trimming took off 2 bases at V and 4 bases at J, with 11 bases between the two ends. Germline V lookup: CDR1 MNHEY, CDR2 SVGAGI. The CDR3 DNA reads TGTGCCAGCAGTTACATCTCGGGAGTAGAGACCCAGTACTTC. This translates into CASSYISGVETQYF.

The V gene is TRBV7-9, the J gene TRBJ2-1, with 14 bases matching TRBD2. Germline lookup yields CDR1 SEHNR and CDR2 FQNEAQ (reference sequence). This CDR3 spans 15 amino acids. V lost 5 bases, J lost 7 bases, and 4 bases stayed unmatched. Here the CDR3 DNA reads TGTGCCAGCAGCACGACTAGCGGGAGGGTGAATGAGCAGTTCTTC. This encodes CASSTTSGRVNEQFF.